This T cell receptor (beta chain) was recovered during a study of shared clonotypes between healthy human individuals. As handled by the study authors: Filtering differed for immunoSEQ, which gave only junction sequences without quality scores. The assay was immunoSEQ multiplex PCR, and TCRdb's table has in-frame clones only and misses some. That table is the source of V, J and clone size, and D and trimming were worked out from the DNA. The data show about 1,800,000 clones, approximately 94% seen once. CD45RO-negative CD8 cells positively selected for CCR7 made up the naive population, which excluded terminally differentiated effector memory CD45RA+ cells. Germline CDR1 and CDR2: SGHRS and YFSETQ. Trimming pared 0 bases from V and 8 bases from J, leaving 14 bases between. The CDR3 spans 14 residues.

This receptor was obtained from a man in his late teens or twenties in good health. The sample comprised naive CD8+ T cells sorted from blood. The V and J genes are TRBV5-1 and TRBJ1-1, with D perhaps TRBD1 (5 bases). The CDR3 sequence is CASSLESVRVEAFF. The CDR3, as DNA: TGCGCCAGCAGCTTGGAGTCAGTCAGGGTGGAAGCTTTCTTT.